This TCR beta chain was sequenced for a study of patients and donors after allogeneic stem cell transplantation. The CDR3 totals 14 residues. Germline assignment: CDR1 SGHDT and CDR2 YYEEEE. Trimming cost V 2 bases and J 14 bases, with 17 bases left between them. A single record per CDR3 protein comes from TCRdb applying MiXCR to the RT-PCR reads. The data hold 800,000 to 1,000,000 distinct CDR3 sequences, with roughly 18% observed a single time. The receptor was isolated from a human donor who was either an allogeneic HSCT recipient or a stem cell or donor lymphocyte infusion donor (not recorded which). It is not recorded whose cells these are; they may come from a transplant donor. The specimen was blood, either unsorted or a sorted T cell fraction (not recorded which). The chain links TRBV5-6 to TRBJ1-6, with unresolved D. Here the CDR3 reads CASSLESLPSTLHF. DNA for the CDR3: TGTGCCAGCAGCTTAGAGTCCCTCCCGTCAACCCTCCACTTT.